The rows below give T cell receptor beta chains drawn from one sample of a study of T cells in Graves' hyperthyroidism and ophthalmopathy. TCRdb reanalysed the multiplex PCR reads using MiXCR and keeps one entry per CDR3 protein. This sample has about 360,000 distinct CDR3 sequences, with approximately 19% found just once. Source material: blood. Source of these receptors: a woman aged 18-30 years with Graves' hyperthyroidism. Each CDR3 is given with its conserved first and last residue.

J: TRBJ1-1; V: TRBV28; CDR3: CASSLSRFLLSPLGAFF
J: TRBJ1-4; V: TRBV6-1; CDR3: CASSNRGDTTNEKLFF
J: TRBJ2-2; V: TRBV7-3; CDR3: CASSLRGTGELFF
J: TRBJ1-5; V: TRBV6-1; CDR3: CASSNGGLVGSNQPQHF
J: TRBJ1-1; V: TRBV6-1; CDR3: CASSPSDQSNTEAFF
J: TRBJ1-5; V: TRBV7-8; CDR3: CASSLRSPGGYFNQPQHF
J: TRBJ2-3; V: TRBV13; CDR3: CASSQYRRTSGSSTDTQYF
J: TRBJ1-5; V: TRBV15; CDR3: CATSWNSNQPQHF
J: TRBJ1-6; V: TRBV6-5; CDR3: CASSYSRGSNSPLHF
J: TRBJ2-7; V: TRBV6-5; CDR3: CASSYSKAGALVYEQYF
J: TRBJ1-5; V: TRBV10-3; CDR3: CAISVQGGDQPQHF
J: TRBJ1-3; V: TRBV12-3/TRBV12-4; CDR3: CASTSRDLGNTIYF
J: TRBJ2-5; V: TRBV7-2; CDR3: CASSLAQGLAIGETQYF
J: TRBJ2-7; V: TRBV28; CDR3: CASSLWGRSQYF
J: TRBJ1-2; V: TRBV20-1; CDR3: CSAIPPGRQRGYTF
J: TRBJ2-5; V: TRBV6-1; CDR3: CASSGRGAGQETQYF
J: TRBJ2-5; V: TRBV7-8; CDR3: CASSAFGGGVGETQYF
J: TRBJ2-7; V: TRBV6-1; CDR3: CASKRVGAYEQYF
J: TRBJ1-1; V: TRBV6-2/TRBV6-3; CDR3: CASSHSLTTLGVTEAFF
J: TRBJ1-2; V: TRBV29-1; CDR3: CSVEKGTLNYGYTF
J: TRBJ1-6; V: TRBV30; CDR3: CAWSEVREYSPLHF
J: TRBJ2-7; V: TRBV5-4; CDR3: CASSSKTGDRYEQYF
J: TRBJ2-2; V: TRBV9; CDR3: CASSRDSVAGELFF
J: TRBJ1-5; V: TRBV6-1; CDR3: CASRTSFGAQPQHF
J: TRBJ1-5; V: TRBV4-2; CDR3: CASSQERDTPNQPQHF
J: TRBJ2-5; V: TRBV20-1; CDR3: CSARGGAQETQYF
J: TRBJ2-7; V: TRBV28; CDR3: CASVRGGEQYF
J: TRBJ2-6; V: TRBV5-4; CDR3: CASSLPGAGANVLTF
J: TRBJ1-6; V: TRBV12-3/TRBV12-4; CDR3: CASSLRRSPLHF
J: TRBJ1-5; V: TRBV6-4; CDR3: CASSERDGNQPQHF
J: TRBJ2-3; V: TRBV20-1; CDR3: CSARDLHTSGGRTDTQYF
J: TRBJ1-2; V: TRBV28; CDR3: CASSGNGYTF
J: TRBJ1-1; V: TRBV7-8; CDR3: CASSLWTGGQNTEAFF
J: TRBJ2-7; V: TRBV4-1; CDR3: CASRQYGGGPYEQYF
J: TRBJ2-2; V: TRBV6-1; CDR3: CASRDQETGELFF
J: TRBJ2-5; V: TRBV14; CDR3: CASSPLFGTRQETQYF
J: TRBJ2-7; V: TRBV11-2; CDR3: CASSSGLNVYEQYF
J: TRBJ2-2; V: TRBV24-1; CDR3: CATSDPLTGGTGELFF
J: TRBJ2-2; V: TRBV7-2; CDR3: CAIPTGTGPTGELFF
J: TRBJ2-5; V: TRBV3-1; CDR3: CASSLDYRAQYF
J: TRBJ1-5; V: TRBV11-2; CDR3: CASSYGGVQPQHF
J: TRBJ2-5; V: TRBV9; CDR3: CASSLRRVGETQYF
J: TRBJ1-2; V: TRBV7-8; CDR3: CASSPTGVRGYTF
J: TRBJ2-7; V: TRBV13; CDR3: CASSPRLSGETYEQYF
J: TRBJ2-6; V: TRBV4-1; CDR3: CASSHPSAFLRSGANVLTF
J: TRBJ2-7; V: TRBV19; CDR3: CASRTGAGGEYEQYF
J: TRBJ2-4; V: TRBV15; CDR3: CATSRGGRGAKNIQYF
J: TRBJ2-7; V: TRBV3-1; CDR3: CASSTTSDEQYF
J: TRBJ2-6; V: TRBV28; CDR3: CASSFGFFGANVLTF
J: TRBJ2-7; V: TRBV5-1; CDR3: CASSLTGTYEQYF
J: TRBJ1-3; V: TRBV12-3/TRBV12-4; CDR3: CASSLTGGSGNTIYF
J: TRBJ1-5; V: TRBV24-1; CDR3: CATSDTGTGGQPQHF
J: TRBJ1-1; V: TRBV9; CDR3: CASSEMSGTSPPFF
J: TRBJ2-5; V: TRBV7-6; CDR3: CASSLAPARETQYF
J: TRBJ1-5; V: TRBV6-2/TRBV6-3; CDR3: CASSYWEDQPQHF
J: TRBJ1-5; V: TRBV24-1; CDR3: CATSDSRGNQPQHF
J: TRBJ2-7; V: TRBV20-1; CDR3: CSARDLGPIEQYF
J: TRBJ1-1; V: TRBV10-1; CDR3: CASSDEVGGTEAFF
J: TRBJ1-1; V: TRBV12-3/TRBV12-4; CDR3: CASPGNTEAFF
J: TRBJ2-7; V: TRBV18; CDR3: CASSPGLAVYEQYF